This T cell receptor beta chain originates from a study of T cells in Graves' hyperthyroidism and ophthalmopathy. Trimming at V came to 6 bases and at J to 1 base, leaving 5 bases not matched to a gene. From germline, CDR1 is SQVTM and CDR2 ANQGSEA. The CDR3 has 13 residues. There are a few counts of this clonotype. Not enrolled were patients with uncontrolled infection, other autoimmune disease, pregnancy or lactation. Amplified TCR beta CDR3 regions derived from RNA transcripts. HTBI primers were used for first-round RT-PCR of the TCR CDR3. TCRdb reprocessed the multiplex PCR reads via MiXCR and lists one record per CDR3 protein. The data contain 300,000 to 450,000 distinct CDR3 sequences, about 18% of them singletons.

This TCR derives from a man younger than 35 with Graves' ophthalmopathy. V and J are TRBV29-1 and TRBJ1-1; 7 bases map to TRBD1. The sequencing sample was made of blood. CDR3 sequence: CSVLRDRNTEAFF. CDR3 coding DNA: TGCAGCGTCCTCCGGGACAGGAACACTGAAGCTTTCTTT.